This TCR beta chain stems from a study of T-cell reconstitution after alpha-beta-depleted transplantation in children. In this sample, this clonotype turned up many times. Construction of the TCRbeta library involved unique molecular identifiers. Using its own MiXCR run on the PCR reads, TCRdb lists one record per CDR3 protein. The data contain fewer than 95,000 distinct CDR3 sequences, 10% to 15% of them seen just once; the ten biggest clones take up approximately 15%. In germline, CDR1 is DFQATT, CDR2 SNEGSKA (reference sequence). The CDR3 contains 13 residues. With 7 bases removed from V and 5 bases from J, the gap between germline ends came to 16 bases.

Sequencing used PBMCs from the stem cell graft donor, obtained from the stem cell graft. The clonotype originates from a human donor who donated a stem cell graft to a child with inherited bone marrow failure. V gene TRBV20-1 combines with J gene TRBJ2-3; tentative D call: TRBD2 (6 bases). CDR3 sequence (DNA): TGCAGTGACCGACGGGACTGGCGAGATACGCAGTATTTT. The encoded protein is CSDRRDWRDTQYF.